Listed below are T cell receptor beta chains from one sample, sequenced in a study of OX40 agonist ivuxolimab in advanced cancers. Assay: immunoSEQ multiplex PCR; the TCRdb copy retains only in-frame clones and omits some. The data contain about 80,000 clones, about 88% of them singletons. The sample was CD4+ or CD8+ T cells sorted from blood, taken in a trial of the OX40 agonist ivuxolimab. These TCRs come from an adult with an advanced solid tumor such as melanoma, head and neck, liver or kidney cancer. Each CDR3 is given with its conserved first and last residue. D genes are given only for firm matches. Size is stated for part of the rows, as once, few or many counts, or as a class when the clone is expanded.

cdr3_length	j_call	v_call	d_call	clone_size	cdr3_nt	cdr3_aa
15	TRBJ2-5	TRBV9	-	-	TGTGCCAGCTTGGGGAGTCACACCACGAAAGAGACCCAGTACTTC	CASLGSHTTKETQYF
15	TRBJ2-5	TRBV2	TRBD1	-	TGTGCCAGCAGTGCACAGACAGGGGGCAGAGAGACCCAGTACTTC	CASSAQTGGRETQYF
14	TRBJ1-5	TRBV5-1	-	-	TGCGCCAGCAGCCCAGAGGGGTTAAATCAGCCCCAGCATTTT	CASSPEGLNQPQHF
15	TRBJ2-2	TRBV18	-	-	TGTGCCAGCTCACCGTCCGGGCCCGACACCGGGGAGCTGTTTTTT	CASSPSGPDTGELFF
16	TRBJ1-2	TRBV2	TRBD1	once	TGTGCCAGCAGTGTCCAGGGGGCGCTGTTTAACTATGGCTACACCTTC	CASSVQGALFNYGYTF
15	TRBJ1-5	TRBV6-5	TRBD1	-	TGTGCCAGCAAAAATGACAGGGGTTCATGGCAGCCCCAGCATTTT	CASKNDRGSWQPQHF
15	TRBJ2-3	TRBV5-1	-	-	TGCGCCAGCAGCTTGGTAACACCGATCACAGATACGCAGTATTTT	CASSLVTPITDTQYF
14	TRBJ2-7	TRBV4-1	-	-	TGCGCCAGCAGCCAAAGCGTCGGAGTCTACGAGCAGTACTTC	CASSQSVGVYEQYF
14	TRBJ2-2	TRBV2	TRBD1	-	TGTGCCAGCAGGGGGAACAGGGGGAACGGGGAGCTGTTTTTT	CASRGNRGNGELFF
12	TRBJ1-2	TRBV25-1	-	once	TGTGCCAGCTCTGACGGGAGATACGGCTACACCTTC	CASSDGRYGYTF
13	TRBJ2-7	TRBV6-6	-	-	TGTGCCAGCACCACAGGGAGCTCCTACGAGCAGTACTTC	CASTTGSSYEQYF
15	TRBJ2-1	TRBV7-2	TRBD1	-	TGTGCCAGCAGCTTTCAGGCAGGGGGCTACAATGAGCAGTTCTTC	CASSFQAGGYNEQFF
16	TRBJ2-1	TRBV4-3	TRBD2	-	TGCGCCAGCAGCCAAGTTCCTAGCGGGGGGTACAATGAGCAGTTCTTC	CASSQVPSGGYNEQFF
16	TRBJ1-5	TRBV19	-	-	TGTGCCAGTAGTTCCCCGACGCCTACCAACAATCAGCCCCAGCATTTT	CASSSPTPTNNQPQHF
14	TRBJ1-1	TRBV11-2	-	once	TGTGCCAGCAGCTTACAGGCGGCGGCCACTGAAGCTTTCTTT	CASSLQAAATEAFF
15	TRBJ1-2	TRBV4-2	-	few	TGTGCCAGCAGCCAAGATCTAACAGGGAGCTATGGCTACACCTTC	CASSQDLTGSYGYTF
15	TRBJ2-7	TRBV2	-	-	TGTGCCAGCAGCCTTAGTGGGGGGGCCGCCTACGAGCAGTACTTC	CASSLSGGAAYEQYF
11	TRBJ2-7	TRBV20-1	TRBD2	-	TGCAGTGCTGGGGGGGTATACGAGCAGTACTTC	CSAGGVYEQYF
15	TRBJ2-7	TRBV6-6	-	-	TGTGCCAGCAGTTACGGTCCAGGGATCCTCGACGAGCAGTACTTC	CASSYGPGILDEQYF
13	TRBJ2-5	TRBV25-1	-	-	TGTGCCAGTAACTGGGGGTTACAAGAGACCCAGTACTTC	CASNWGLQETQYF
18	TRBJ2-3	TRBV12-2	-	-	TGTGCAAGTCGCCTACTCCATATGGAGGGGCGAGGCACAGATACGCAGTATTTT	CASRLLHMEGRGTDTQYF
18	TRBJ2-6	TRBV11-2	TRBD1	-	TGTGCCAGCAGCTTAGTAGGGACAGCCAACTCTGGGGCCAACGTCCTGACTTTC	CASSLVGTANSGANVLTF